This paragraph reports one T cell receptor beta chain. What it binds is unknown. This sample is part of a study of T cell responses to AZD1222 COVID-19 vaccine. V lost 5 bases to trimming and J lost 2 bases, with 16 bases between them. The CDR3 is 15 residues long. Germline-derived CDR1 and CDR2 are MNHEY and SVGEGT. Here immunoSEQ multiplex PCR was the method, and the copy in TCRdb shows in-frame clones only, minus some. The sample contains 74,000 or so clones, about 85% of which appear only once. Study conclusions and caveats: Only a handful of AZD1222 recipients tested seropositive at baseline. Spike regions recognized by vaccine-associated CD4 TCRs spanned the protein, led by 160-218 and 743-854. Donors were largely white British and mainly female; clonal diversity was possibly underestimated. Unmutated variant regions are reportedly targeted by nearly half of spike-specific TCRs.

The chain joins TRBV6-2 or TRBV6-3 to TRBJ2-7; D not resolved. Sequenced here: peripheral blood, sampled on day 0 of AZD1222 vaccination. The receptor was isolated from an adult in good health. CDR3 protein: CASSLRLITTYEQYF. The CDR3 coding sequence is TGTGCCAGCAGTCTTCGACTGATAACGACCTACGAGCAGTACTTC.